The 20 T cell receptor beta chains below were found in one sample sequenced in a study of blood T cell repertoires in COVID-19 (dated by TCRdb to 2020 to 2021). The method behind the library was the immunoSEQ multiplex PCR assay. TCRdb carries this immuneACCESS record with in-frame sequences only. Its versions omit some clonotypes, under half of them owing to an unresolved V gene in the studies checked, with the rest unexplained. The sample has hundreds of thousands of clones on record, approximately 90% of them singletons. The ten largest make up around 0.99% of the sample. Sequencing was carried out using peripheral blood. These receptors all stem from a woman in her thirties or forties who had recovered from COVID-19.

The rearrangement links TRBV18 to TRBJ2-2; TRBD2 matches at 8 bases. The V segment lost 5 bases and the J segment 2 bases; nucleotides outside the gene matches: 4. The germline gives CDR1 KGHSH, CDR2 LQKENI. There are 15 residues in the CDR3. The CDR3 protein is CASSKTSGNTGELFF. CDR3 DNA: TGTGCCAGCTCAAAAACTAGCGGAAACACCGGGGAGCTGTTTTTT.

The J gene is TRBJ2-7, the V gene TRBV7-9; D gene unclear. The CDR3 is 12 amino acids. From germline, CDR1 is SEHNR and CDR2 FQNEAQ (reference sequence). V was clipped by 5 bases and J by 2 bases, with 7 bases between them. The CDR3 here is CASSHTPYEQYF. The CDR3 bases are TGTGCCAGCAGCCACACCCCCTACGAGCAGTACTTC.

V and J are TRBV5-6 and TRBJ2-4; D is ambiguous. Deletions cut 0 bases from V and 1 base from J, with 8 bases between. The length of the CDR3 is 15 residues. The germline V gene has CDR1 SGHDT and CDR2 YYEEEE. Written as DNA, the CDR3 is TGTGCCAGCAGCTTGGGGCTCCACGCCAAAAACATTCAGTACTTC. Its translation: CASSLGLHAKNIQYF. The full variable domain, completed using reference TRBV5-6 and TRBJ2-4, is DAGVTQSPTHLIKTRGQQVTLRCSPKSGHDTVSWYQQALGQGPQFIFQYYEEEERQRGNFPDRFSGHQFPNYSSELNVNALLLGDSALYLCASSLGLHAKNIQYFGAGTRLSVL.

This chain connects TRBV6-5 to TRBJ2-3; TRBD2 might be the D (7 bases). The CDR3 spans 15 residues. CDR1 is MNHEY, CDR2 SVGAGI, per germline. Trimming pared 0 bases from V and 6 bases from J, leaving 13 bases between. The CDR3: CASSYSMGGRDTQYF. In DNA, the CDR3 is TGTGCCAGCAGTTACTCGATGGGGGGGCGGGATACGCAGTATTTT.

This rearrangement joins TRBV10-3 to TRBJ2-7; a possible D gene is TRBD1 (6 bases). The CDR3 runs to 14 residues. The germline CDR1 and CDR2 sequences are ENHRY and SYGVKD. Trimming took off 2 bases at V and 4 bases at J, with 12 bases between the two ends. The CDR3 DNA follows: TGTGCCATCAGTGAGGGGGGCCGGGGATACGAGCAGTACTTC. This gives the protein CAISEGGRGYEQYF.

The rearrangement joins TRBV7-2 to TRBJ2-7; D unclear. The ends were cut back, 1 base at V and 2 bases at J, with 9 bases in the middle. There are 14 residues in the CDR3. Per germline, CDR1 SGHTA and CDR2 FQGNSA. Here the CDR3 reads CASSLEPPTYEQYF. CDR3 DNA sequence: TGTGCCAGCAGCTTAGAGCCACCCACCTACGAGCAGTACTTC.

The chain employs TRBV9 and TRBJ1-6, with D possibly being TRBD1 (5 bases). This CDR3 region has 14 residues. CDR1 is SGDLS, CDR2 YYNGEE, per germline. V was trimmed by 0 bases and J by 8 bases, leaving 9 bases between them. The CDR3 nucleotides are TGTGCCAGCAGCGTAGTCGGCAGGGATTCACCCCTCCACTTT. Protein product: CASSVVGRDSPLHF.

The chain recombines TRBV27 with TRBJ1-5; tentative D call: TRBD1 (5 bases). The CDR3 sequence is 14 residues long. CDR1 is MNHEY and CDR2 is SMNVEV in the germline V gene (reference sequence). V gave up 4 bases and J gave up 7 bases, with 14 bases separating them. Here the CDR3 reads CASSYQGVPQPQHF. CDR3 nucleotide sequence: TGTGCCAGCAGTTACCAAGGGGTGCCGCAGCCCCAGCATTTT.

The chain joins TRBV6-5 to TRBJ1-2, with D perhaps TRBD1 (6 bases). The V gene's germline CDR1 is MNHEY and CDR2 SVGAGI. Trimming cost V 7 bases and J 4 bases, with 16 bases left between them. CDR3 size: 14 residues. The CDR3 DNA follows: TGTGCCAGCACGGAAAGGGGGGGCGTCTATGGCTACACCTTC. Translated, it gives CASTERGGVYGYTF.

This clone was observed a single time. CDR3 nucleotide sequence: TGTGCCAGTAGGCGGACAGAGCCGGCCCGCTATGGCTACACCTTC. This translates into CASRRTEPARYGYTF. The chain recombines TRBV19 with TRBJ1-2, with D maybe TRBD1 (6 bases). Germline V lookup: CDR1 LNHDA, CDR2 SQIVND (reference sequence). This CDR3 has 15 residues. V dropped 6 bases and J dropped 4 bases, with 18 bases sitting between them. The full variable domain, its missing parts supplied by reference TRBV19 and TRBJ1-2, is DGGITQSPKYLFRKEGQNVTLSCEQNLNHDAMYWYRQDPGQGLRLIYYSQIVNDFQKGDIAEGYSVSREKKESFPLTVTSAQKNPTAFYLCASRRTEPARYGYTFGSGTRLTVV.

The rearrangement joins TRBV30 to TRBJ1-2; 8 nucleotides agree with TRBD1. This CDR3 contains 15 residues. With V trimmed by 6 bases and J by 4 bases, 13 bases remained unmatched. Germline V gives CDR1 GTSNPN, CDR2 SVGIG (reference sequence). The CDR3 loop is CACPRQGIWSYGYTF. CDR3 bases: TGTGCCTGTCCCCGACAGGGGATATGGAGCTATGGCTACACCTTC.

The CDR3 loop reads CASSTRGSYGYTF. CDR3 nucleotides: TGTGCCAGCAGTACGCGGGGTTCCTATGGCTACACCTTC. The rearrangement uses TRBV6-6 and TRBJ1-2; the D is unclear. CDR1 is MNHNY and CDR2 is SVGAGI in the germline V gene (reference sequence). The CDR3 sequence is 13 residues long. V lost 5 bases and J lost 4, with 11 bases in between.

The chain is built from TRBV6-5 and TRBJ1-1, with D perhaps matching TRBD1 (6 bases). The ends were cut back, 6 bases at V and 4 bases at J, with 9 bases in the middle. Germline loops: CDR1 MNHEY, CDR2 SVGAGI. This CDR3 has 12 residues. The CDR3 bases are TGTGCCAGCAGACTAGGGGGCACTGAAGCTTTCTTT. Translating it yields CASRLGGTEAFF.

This rearrangement joins TRBV9 to TRBJ2-5, with D possibly matching TRBD2 (6 bases). Germline lookup yields CDR1 SGDLS and CDR2 YYNGEE. The length of the CDR3 is 15 residues. The V end lost 3 bases, the J end lost 2 bases, and 14 bases lay between the germline ends. This CDR3 is CASSAGLGVQETQYF. For the CDR3, the DNA is TGTGCCAGCAGCGCGGGACTCGGGGTGCAAGAGACCCAGTACTTC.

CDR3 nucleotides: TGCGCCAGCAGCCCTACCGCCCCGTCCGGGGAGCTGTTTTTT. Its translation: CASSPTAPSGELFF. This rearrangement joins TRBV5-1 to TRBJ2-2; unclear D gene. Trimming left V 4 bases short and J 6 bases short, with 13 bases between. The CDR3 contains 14 residues. CDR1 is SGHRS and CDR2 is YFSETQ in the germline V gene.

This clone was observed a handful of times. CDR3 sequence: CASRDRGISPLHF. In nucleotides, the CDR3 is TGCGCCAGCAGGGACAGGGGGATTTCACCCCTCCACTTT. The chain is built from TRBV4-3 and TRBJ1-6, with TRBD1 matching 10 bases. J lost 9 bases, V lost 6 bases, and 2 bases had no gene match. The CDR3 sequence is 13 residues long. CDR1 and CDR2 (germline): LGHNA, YSLEER.

The chain uses TRBV29-1 and TRBJ1-2; 7 bases match TRBD1. From germline, CDR1 is SQVTM and CDR2 ANQGSEA. The ends lost 7 bases at V and 8 bases at J; junction bases unmatched: 10. The CDR3 covers 12 residues. The CDR3 spells CSAGGGTQGYTF. The CDR3 DNA sequence: TGCAGCGCAGGGGGGGGCACGCAGGGCTACACCTTC.

The chain employs TRBV18 and TRBJ1-5, with D perhaps matching TRBD1 (5 bases). The V gene's germline CDR1 is KGHSH and CDR2 LQKENI. V was pared by 3 bases and J by 6 bases, with 15 bases between. This CDR3 is built from 15 residues. The CDR3 is CASSPPGGRGQPQHF. The CDR3 region has the DNA TGTGCCAGCTCACCCCCGGGGGGACGCGGTCAGCCCCAGCATTTT.

The gene calls are TRBV7-9 and TRBJ2-1; 8 bases are a match to TRBD1. In germline, CDR1 is SEHNR, CDR2 FQNEAQ (reference sequence). Losses at the gene ends were 5 bases for V and 4 bases for J; bases not matched to a gene: 13. The CDR3 length is 17 residues. The CDR3 here is CASSPPPTGAGYNEQFF. The CDR3 bases are TGTGCCAGCAGCCCGCCCCCGACAGGGGCGGGGTACAATGAGCAGTTCTTC.

This chain uses TRBV18 with TRBJ1-1; maybe TRBD1 (5 bases). The CDR3 has 15 amino acids. The germline V gene has CDR1 KGHSH and CDR2 LQKENI. Trimming removed 3 bases at V and 7 bases at J, with 18 bases between. The CDR3 here is CASSPDSWGRSEAFF. The CDR3 nucleotides are TGTGCCAGCTCACCGGATTCCTGGGGCAGGAGTGAAGCTTTCTTT. Variable domain in full (rest from reference TRBV18 and TRBJ1-1): NAGVMQNPRHLVRRRGQEARLRCSPMKGHSHVYWYRQLPEEGLKFMVYLQKENIIDESGMPKERFSAEFPKEGPSILRIQQVVRGDSAAYFCASSPDSWGRSEAFFGQGTRLTVV.